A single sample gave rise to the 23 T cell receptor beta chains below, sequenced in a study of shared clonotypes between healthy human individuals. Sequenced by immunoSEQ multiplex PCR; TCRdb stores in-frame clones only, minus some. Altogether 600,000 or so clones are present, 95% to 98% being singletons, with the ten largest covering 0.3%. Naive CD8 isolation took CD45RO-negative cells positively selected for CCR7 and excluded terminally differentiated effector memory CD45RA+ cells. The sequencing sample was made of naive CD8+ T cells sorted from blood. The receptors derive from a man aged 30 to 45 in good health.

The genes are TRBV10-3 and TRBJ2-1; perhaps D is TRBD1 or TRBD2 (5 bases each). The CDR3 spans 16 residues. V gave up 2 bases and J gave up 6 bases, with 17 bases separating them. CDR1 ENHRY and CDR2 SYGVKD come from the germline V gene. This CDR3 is CAISERGVIEGNEQFF. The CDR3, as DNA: TGTGCCATCAGTGAGCGAGGGGTGATCGAAGGCAATGAGCAGTTCTTC.

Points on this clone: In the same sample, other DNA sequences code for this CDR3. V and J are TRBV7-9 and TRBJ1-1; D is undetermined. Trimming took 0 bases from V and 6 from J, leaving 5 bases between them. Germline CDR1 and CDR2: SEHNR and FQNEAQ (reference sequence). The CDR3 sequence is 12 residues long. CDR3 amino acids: CASSLAGSEAFF. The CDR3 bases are TGTGCCAGCAGCTTAGCCGGGTCTGAAGCTTTCTTT.

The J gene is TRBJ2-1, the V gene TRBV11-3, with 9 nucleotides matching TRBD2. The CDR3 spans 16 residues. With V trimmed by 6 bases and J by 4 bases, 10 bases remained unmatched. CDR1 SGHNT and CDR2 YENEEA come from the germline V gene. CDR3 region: CASSSRGLAQYNEQFF. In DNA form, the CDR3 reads TGTGCCAGCAGTTCGCGCGGACTAGCGCAGTACAATGAGCAGTTCTTC.

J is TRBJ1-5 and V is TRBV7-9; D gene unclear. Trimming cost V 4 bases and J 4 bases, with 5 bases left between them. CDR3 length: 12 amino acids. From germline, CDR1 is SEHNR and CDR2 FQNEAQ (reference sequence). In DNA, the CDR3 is TGTGCCAGCAGCTGGTTGAATCAGCCCCAGCATTTT. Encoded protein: CASSWLNQPQHF.

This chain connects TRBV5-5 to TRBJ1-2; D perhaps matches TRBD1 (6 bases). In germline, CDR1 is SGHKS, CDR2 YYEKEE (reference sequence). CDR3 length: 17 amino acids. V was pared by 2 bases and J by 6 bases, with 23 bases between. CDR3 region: CASSFYRDGMGIDGYTF. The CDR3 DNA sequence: TGTGCCAGCAGCTTCTACAGGGATGGCATGGGAATAGATGGCTACACCTTC.

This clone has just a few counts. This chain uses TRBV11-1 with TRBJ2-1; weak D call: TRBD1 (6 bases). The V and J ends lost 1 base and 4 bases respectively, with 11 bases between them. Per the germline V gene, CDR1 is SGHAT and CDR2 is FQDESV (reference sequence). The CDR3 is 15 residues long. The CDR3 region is CASSLETGEYNEQFF. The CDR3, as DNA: TGTGCCAGCAGCTTAGAGACAGGTGAATACAATGAGCAGTTCTTC.

The CDR3 nucleotides are TGTGCCAGCAGTCGGGGACATTTGTACTTC. Protein: CASSRGHLYF. The chain is built from TRBV2 and TRBJ2-7; a weak D match, TRBD1 (6 bases). This CDR3 is built from 10 residues. Trimming stripped 5 bases from V and 12 bases from J, with 11 bases between. Germline values: CDR1 SNHLY, CDR2 FYNNEI. Full variable domain (missing parts from reference TRBV2 and TRBJ2-7): EPEVTQTPSHQVTQMGQEVILRCVPISNHLYFYWYRQILGQKVEFLVSFYNNEISEKSEIFDDQFSVERPDGSNFTLKIRSTKLEDSAMYFCASSRGHLYFGPGTRLTVT.

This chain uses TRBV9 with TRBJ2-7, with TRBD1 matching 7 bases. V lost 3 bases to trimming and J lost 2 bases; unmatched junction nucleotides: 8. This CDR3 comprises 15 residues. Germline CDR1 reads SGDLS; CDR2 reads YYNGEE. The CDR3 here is CASSANPGQTYEQYF. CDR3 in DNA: TGTGCCAGCAGCGCGAACCCGGGACAGACCTACGAGCAGTACTTC.

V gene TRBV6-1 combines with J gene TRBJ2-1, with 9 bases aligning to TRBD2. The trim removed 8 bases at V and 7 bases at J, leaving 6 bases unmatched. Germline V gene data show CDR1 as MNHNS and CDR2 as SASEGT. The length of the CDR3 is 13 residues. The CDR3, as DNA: TGTGCCAGCCGGTTAGCGGGAGAGAATGAGCAGTTCTTC. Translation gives CASRLAGENEQFF.

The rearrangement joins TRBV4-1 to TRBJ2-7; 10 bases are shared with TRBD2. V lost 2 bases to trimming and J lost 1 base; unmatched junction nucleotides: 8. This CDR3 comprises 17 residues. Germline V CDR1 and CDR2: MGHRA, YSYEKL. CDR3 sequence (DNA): TGCGCCAGCAGCCAAATATTTCGGACTAGCGGTTCCTACGAGCAGTACTTC. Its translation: CASSQIFRTSGSYEQYF.

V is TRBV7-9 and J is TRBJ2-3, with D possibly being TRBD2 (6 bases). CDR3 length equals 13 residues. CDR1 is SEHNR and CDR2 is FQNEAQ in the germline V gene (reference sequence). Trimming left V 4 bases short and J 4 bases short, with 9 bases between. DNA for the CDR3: TGTGCCAGCAGCTGGCGGGGCCCAGATACGCAGTATTTT. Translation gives CASSWRGPDTQYF.

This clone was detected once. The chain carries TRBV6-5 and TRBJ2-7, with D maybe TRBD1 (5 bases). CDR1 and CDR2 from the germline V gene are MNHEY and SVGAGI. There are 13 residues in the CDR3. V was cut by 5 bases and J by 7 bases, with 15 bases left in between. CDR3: CASSPYPNREQYF. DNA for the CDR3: TGTGCCAGCAGTCCTTACCCGAACAGGGAGCAGTACTTC.

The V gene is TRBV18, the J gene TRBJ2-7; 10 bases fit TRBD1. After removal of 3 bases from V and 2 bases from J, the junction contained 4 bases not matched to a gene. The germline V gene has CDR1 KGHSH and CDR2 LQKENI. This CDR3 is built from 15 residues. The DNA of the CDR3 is TGTGCCAGCTCACCCCGGGACAGGGGAGCCTACGAGCAGTACTTC. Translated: CASSPRDRGAYEQYF.

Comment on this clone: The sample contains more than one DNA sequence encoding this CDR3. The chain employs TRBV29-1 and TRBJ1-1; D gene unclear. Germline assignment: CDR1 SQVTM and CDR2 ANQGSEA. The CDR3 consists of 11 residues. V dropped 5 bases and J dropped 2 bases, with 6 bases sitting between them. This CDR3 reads CSVSVNTEAFF. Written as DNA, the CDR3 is TGCAGCGTTTCGGTAAACACTGAAGCTTTCTTT.

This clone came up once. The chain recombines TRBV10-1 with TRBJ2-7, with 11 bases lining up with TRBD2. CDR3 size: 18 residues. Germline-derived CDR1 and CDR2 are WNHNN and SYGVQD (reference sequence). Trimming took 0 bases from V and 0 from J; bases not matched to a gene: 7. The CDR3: CASSESIPTSGSSYEQYF. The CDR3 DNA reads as TGCGCCAGCAGTGAGTCGATTCCCACTAGCGGGAGCTCCTACGAGCAGTACTTC.

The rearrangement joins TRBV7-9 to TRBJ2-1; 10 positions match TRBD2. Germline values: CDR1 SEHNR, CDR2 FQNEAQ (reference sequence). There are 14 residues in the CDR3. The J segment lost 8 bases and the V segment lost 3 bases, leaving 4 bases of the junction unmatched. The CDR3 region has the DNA TGTGCCAGCAGCTTCCCTAGCGGGAGCTATGAGCAGTTCTTC. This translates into CASSFPSGSYEQFF.

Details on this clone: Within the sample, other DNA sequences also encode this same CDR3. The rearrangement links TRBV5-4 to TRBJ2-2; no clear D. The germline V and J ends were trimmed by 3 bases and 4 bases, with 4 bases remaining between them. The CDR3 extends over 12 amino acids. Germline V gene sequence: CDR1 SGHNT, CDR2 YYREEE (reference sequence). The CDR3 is CASSWGTGELFF. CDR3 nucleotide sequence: TGTGCCAGCAGCTGGGGCACCGGGGAGCTGTTTTTT.

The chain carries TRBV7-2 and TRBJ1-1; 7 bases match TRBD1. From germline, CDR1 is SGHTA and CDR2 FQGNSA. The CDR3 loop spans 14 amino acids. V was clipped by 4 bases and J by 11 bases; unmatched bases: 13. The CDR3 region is CASSSFRGRESAFF. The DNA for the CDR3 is TGTGCCAGCAGCTCTTTCAGGGGGAGAGAGAGTGCTTTCTTT.

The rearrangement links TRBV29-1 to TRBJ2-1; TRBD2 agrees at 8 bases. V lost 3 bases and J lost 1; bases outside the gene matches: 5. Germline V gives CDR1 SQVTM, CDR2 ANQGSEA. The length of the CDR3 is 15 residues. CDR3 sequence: CSVDMSGRSYNEQFF. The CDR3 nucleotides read TGCAGCGTTGACATGAGCGGGAGATCCTACAATGAGCAGTTCTTC.

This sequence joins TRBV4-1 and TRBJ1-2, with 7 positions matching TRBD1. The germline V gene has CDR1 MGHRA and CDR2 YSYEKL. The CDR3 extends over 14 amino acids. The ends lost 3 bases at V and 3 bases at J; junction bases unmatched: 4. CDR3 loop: CASSHAGTDYGYTF. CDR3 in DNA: TGCGCCAGCAGCCATGCCGGGACAGACTATGGCTACACCTTC.

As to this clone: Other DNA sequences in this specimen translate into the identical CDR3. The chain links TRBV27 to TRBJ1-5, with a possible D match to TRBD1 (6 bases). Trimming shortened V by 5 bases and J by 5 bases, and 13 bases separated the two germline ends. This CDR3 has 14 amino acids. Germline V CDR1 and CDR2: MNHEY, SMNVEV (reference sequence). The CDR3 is CASSLQGVHQPQHF. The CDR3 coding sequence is TGTGCCAGCAGTCTACAGGGAGTGCATCAGCCCCAGCATTTT.

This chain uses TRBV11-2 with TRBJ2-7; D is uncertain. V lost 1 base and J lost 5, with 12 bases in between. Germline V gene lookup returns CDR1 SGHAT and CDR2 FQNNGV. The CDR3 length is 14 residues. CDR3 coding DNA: TGTGCCAGCAGCTTAGTCAAAAAAAACGACGAGCAGTACTTC. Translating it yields CASSLVKKNDEQYF. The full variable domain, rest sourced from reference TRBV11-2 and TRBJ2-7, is EAGVAQSPRYKIIEKRQSVAFWCNPISGHATLYWYQQILGQGPKLLIQFQNNGVVDDSQLPKDRFSAERLKGVDSTLKIQPAKLEDSAVYLCASSLVKKNDEQYFGPGTRLTVT.

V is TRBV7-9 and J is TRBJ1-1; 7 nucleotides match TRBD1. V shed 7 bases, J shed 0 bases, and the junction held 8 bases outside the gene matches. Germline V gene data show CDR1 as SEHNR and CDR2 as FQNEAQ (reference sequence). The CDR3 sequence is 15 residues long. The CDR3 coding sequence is TGTGCCAGCACATCGACGGGACAGATGAACACTGAAGCTTTCTTT. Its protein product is CASTSTGQMNTEAFF.